Listed here are 6 T cell receptor beta chains from one sample, sequenced in a study of T cell responses to AZD1222 COVID-19 vaccine. Assay used: immunoSEQ multiplex PCR; TCRdb lists only in-frame clones, some missing. This sample has roughly 80,000 clones; around nine tenths occur once, and the top ten carry around 4.5%. Material: peripheral blood, obtained on day 0 of MenACWY control vaccination. The receptors originated from an adult in good health.

This rearrangement joins TRBV19 to TRBJ2-1; 13 bases are a match to TRBD2. Germline V lookup: CDR1 LNHDA, CDR2 SQIVND (reference sequence). J lost 8 bases, V lost 6 bases, and 22 bases had no gene match. The length of the CDR3 is 20 residues. CDR3 loop: CASSLISGLAGTVDGDEQFF. The CDR3 DNA is TGTGCCAGTAGCTTAATCTCGGGACTAGCGGGAACGGTGGATGGTGATGAGCAGTTCTTC.

This clone was observed a few times. The chain employs TRBV3-1 (or the pseudogene TRBV3-2) and TRBJ2-7, with D perhaps matching TRBD2 (5 bases). The CDR3 length is 17 residues. The V gene's germline CDR1 is LGHDT and CDR2 YNNKEL (reference sequence). V gave up 1 base and J gave up 2 bases, with 18 bases separating them. CDR3 protein: CASSQVSTRVRTYEQYF. DNA of the CDR3: TGTGCCAGCAGCCAAGTTTCAACTAGGGTCCGGACCTACGAGCAGTACTTC.

The chain carries TRBV5-1 and TRBJ2-1; 9 bases align to TRBD2. Trimming removed 3 bases from V and 1 base from J; junction bases left unmatched: 5. This CDR3 has 16 amino acids. Per the germline V gene, CDR1 is SGHRS and CDR2 is YFSETQ. Written as DNA, the CDR3 is TGCGCCAGCAGCTCATCTAGCGGGGAGTCCTACAATGAGCAGTTCTTC. It yields the protein CASSSSSGESYNEQFF.

The chain links TRBV7-8 to TRBJ2-1, with D perhaps TRBD1 (6 bases). Trimming removed 5 bases at V and 9 bases at J, with 14 bases between. This CDR3 comprises 13 residues. Germline V gene data show CDR1 as SGHVS and CDR2 as FQNEAQ. CDR3 DNA sequence: TGTGCCAGCAGCATCGGCACCAGGGGTGAGCAGTTCTTC. Translated, it gives CASSIGTRGEQFF.

This clone was seen a single time. This chain connects TRBV28 to TRBJ1-6, with D uncertain. Trimming removed 6 bases at V and 10 bases at J, with 13 bases between. Per germline, CDR1 MDHEN and CDR2 SYDVKM. This CDR3 has 13 residues. CDR3 nucleotide sequence: TGTGCCAGCAGCCCTCCCGGCACCTCACCCCTCCACTTT. Translation gives CASSPPGTSPLHF.

The rearrangement uses TRBV5-1 and TRBJ2-7; TRBD1 matches 8 bases. The V and J ends lost 0 bases and 0 bases, in that order; junction bases with no gene match: 8. CDR1 is SGHRS, CDR2 YFSETQ, per germline. The CDR3 loop spans 17 amino acids. The CDR3 DNA reads TGCGCCAGCAGCTTGGGTTTGGGGGACAGGAGCTCCTACGAGCAGTACTTC. This sequence encodes CASSLGLGDRSSYEQYF.